These 8 T cell receptor beta chains were all obtained from the same sample, sequenced in a study of CD8 T cells in ankylosing spondylitis. TCRdb re-called the 5' RACE reads through MiXCR, storing one row per CDR3 protein. This table has about 130,000 distinct CDR3 sequences, 9.3% appearing once. Sequencing was carried out using blood, either unsorted or a sorted T cell fraction (not recorded which). Receptors were obtained from a male donor with ankylosing spondylitis or in good health (not recorded which).

This clonotype showed up just a few times. The chain couples TRBV6-2 or TRBV6-3 to TRBJ2-7; the match to TRBD2 covers 8 bases. Germline assignment: CDR1 MNHEY and CDR2 SVGEGT. The CDR3 has 15 residues. V shed 7 bases, J shed 1 base, and the junction held 9 bases outside the gene matches. The CDR3: CASKLTTSESYEQYF. DNA for the CDR3: TGTGCCAGCAAACTAACGACTAGCGAATCCTACGAGCAGTACTTC.

This clonotype showed up many times. The J gene is TRBJ2-7, the V gene TRBV4-2; 8 bases are shared with TRBD2. Germline V gene sequence: CDR1 LGHNA, CDR2 YNFKEQ. Losses at the gene ends were 7 bases for V and 0 bases for J; bases not matched to a gene: 11. This CDR3 contains 16 residues. The CDR3, as DNA: TGTGCCAGCAATTCGCTAGCGGGCTCGAGCTCCTACGAGCAGTACTTC. It yields the protein CASNSLAGSSSYEQYF.

Comments on this clonotype: One base away lies a much larger clone, so this may be a sequencing read error. No conserved phenylalanine or tryptophan is present at the end of the CDR3, so a read error is the likely explanation. This rearrangement joins TRBV7-2 to TRBJ2-3; D uncertain. The length of the CDR3 is 14 residues. Trimming took off 4 bases at V and 2 bases at J, with 10 bases between the two ends. Germline CDR1 SGHTA, CDR2 FQGNSA. The chain's CDR3 is CASSSQGPTDTQYY. CDR3 in DNA: TGTGCCAGCAGCTCACAAGGGCCCACAGATACGCAGTATTAT.

This clonotype showed up many times. This chain uses TRBV9 with TRBJ2-5; the match to TRBD2 covers 10 bases. The J segment lost 4 bases and the V segment lost 3 bases, leaving 6 bases of the junction unmatched. Germline values: CDR1 SGDLS, CDR2 YYNGEE. This CDR3 contains 15 residues. The CDR3 coding sequence is TGTGCCAGCAGCGGTAGCGGGAGGCTCGGAGAGACCCAGTACTTC. This translates into CASSGSGRLGETQYF.

In this sample, this clonotype turned up many times. The chain has TRBV18 and TRBJ2-3; 9 bases are shared with TRBD1. CDR1 and CDR2 from the germline V gene are KGHSH and LQKENI. This CDR3 has 16 amino acids. Unmatched junction bases numbered 8, after V lost 6 bases and J lost 1 base. In DNA form, the CDR3 reads TGTGCCAGCTCCTCCGGGGGACAGGGTGGCACAGATACGCAGTATTTT. It specifies CASSSGGQGGTDTQYF.

This clonotype has ten or more counts. This chain connects TRBV5-1 to TRBJ2-2; D unclear. The V gene's germline CDR1 is SGHRS and CDR2 YFSETQ. CDR3 length: 14 residues. With 0 bases removed from V and 8 bases from J, the gap between germline ends came to 11 bases. The CDR3 protein is CASSLDAAAGELFF. The CDR3 DNA is TGCGCCAGCAGCTTGGATGCAGCCGCTGGGGAGCTGTTTTTT.

This clonotype was recorded many times. The chain is built from TRBV20-1 and TRBJ2-1; TRBD2 matches at 8 bases. The length of the CDR3 is 14 residues. CDR1 is DFQATT and CDR2 is SNEGSKA in the germline V gene (reference sequence). CDR3 residues: CSVRTGTSYNEQFF. For the CDR3, the DNA is TGCAGCGTGAGGACCGGGACTAGCTACAATGAGCAGTTCTTC.

This clonotype was seen many times. The V and J genes are TRBV12-3 or TRBV12-4 and TRBJ1-6; 8 nucleotides agree with TRBD1. The ends lost 6 bases at V and 6 bases at J; junction bases unmatched: 7. The length of the CDR3 is 15 residues. Here the CDR3 DNA reads TGTGCCAGCAGGACGCAGGGGGCATTTAATTCACCCCTCCACTTT. This codes for CASRTQGAFNSPLHF.